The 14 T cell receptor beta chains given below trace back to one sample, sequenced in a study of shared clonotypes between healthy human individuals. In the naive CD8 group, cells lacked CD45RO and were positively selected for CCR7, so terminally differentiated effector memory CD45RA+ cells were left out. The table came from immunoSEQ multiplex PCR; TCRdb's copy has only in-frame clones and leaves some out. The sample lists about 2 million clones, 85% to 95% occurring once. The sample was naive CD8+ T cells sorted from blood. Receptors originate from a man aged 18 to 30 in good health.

The CDR3 spells CASSPTDSRLLYEQYF. The CDR3 nucleotides are TGTGCCAGCAGTCCGACGGACAGCCGGTTACTCTACGAGCAGTACTTC. This chain joins TRBV28 and TRBJ2-7; a possible D gene is TRBD1 (6 bases). The V gene's germline CDR1 is MDHEN and CDR2 SYDVKM. This CDR3 comprises 16 residues. The V end lost 5 bases, the J end lost 3 bases, and 20 bases lay between the germline ends.

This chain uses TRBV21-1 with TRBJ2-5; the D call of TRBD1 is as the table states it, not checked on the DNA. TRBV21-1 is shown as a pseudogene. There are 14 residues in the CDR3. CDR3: CASSPQNRLETQYF. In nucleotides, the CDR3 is TGTGCCAGCAGTCCACAAAACAGATTAGAGACCCAGTACTTC.

The DNA of the CDR3 is TGCGCCAGCAGTTTTGGAAGTCCAGGTGGCTACGAGCAGTACTTC. It yields the protein CASSFGSPGGYEQYF. The genes are TRBV5-1 and TRBJ2-7; D ambiguous. Trimming left V 5 bases short and J 3 bases short, with 18 bases between. This CDR3 spans 15 amino acids. Looked up from germline, CDR1 is SGHRS and CDR2 is YFSETQ.

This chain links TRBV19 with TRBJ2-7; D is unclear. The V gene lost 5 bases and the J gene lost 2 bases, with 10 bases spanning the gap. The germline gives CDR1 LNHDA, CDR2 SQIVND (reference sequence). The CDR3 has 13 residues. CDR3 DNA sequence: TGTGCCAGTAGTCACAATCCAGCCTACGAGCAGTACTTC. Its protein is CASSHNPAYEQYF.

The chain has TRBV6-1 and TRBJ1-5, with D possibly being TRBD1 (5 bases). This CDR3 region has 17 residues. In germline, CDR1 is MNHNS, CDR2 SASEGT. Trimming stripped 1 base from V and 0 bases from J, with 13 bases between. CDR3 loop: CASSEDWGPASNQPQHF. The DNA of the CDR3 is TGTGCCAGCAGTGAAGATTGGGGACCAGCTAGCAATCAGCCCCAGCATTTT.

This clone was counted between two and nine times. The chain's CDR3 is CASSTRTGRAKAFF. The CDR3 coding sequence is TGTGCCAGTAGTACCCGGACAGGGAGGGCGAAAGCTTTCTTT. The rearrangement uses TRBV19 and TRBJ1-1; 8 bases line up with TRBD1. Germline CDR1 and CDR2: LNHDA and SQIVND (reference sequence). J gave up 9 bases and V 4 bases, and 10 bases lay outside the gene matches. The CDR3 has 14 amino acids.

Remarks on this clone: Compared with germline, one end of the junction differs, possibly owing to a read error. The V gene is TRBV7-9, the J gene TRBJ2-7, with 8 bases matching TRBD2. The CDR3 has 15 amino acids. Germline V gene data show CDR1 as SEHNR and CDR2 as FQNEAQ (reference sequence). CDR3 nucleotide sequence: TGTGCCAGCAGCGTAGCGGGGACTTTCGACTACGAGCAGTACTTC. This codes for CASSVAGTFDYEQYF.

CDR3 nucleotide sequence: TGTGCCAGCAGTTTCCGCGGCGGGAACCAAGAGACCCAGTACTTC. Translating it yields CASSFRGGNQETQYF. The rearrangement uses TRBV27 and TRBJ2-5; maybe TRBD2 (6 bases). CDR1 and CDR2 from the germline V gene are MNHEY and SMNVEV (reference sequence). The germline V and J ends were trimmed by 3 bases and 0 bases, with 11 bases remaining between them. The CDR3 spans 15 residues.

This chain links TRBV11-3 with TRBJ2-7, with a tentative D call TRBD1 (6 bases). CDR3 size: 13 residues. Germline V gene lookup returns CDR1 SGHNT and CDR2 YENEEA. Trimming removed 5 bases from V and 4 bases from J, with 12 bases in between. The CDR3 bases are TGTGCCAGCAGCCTGCCAGGGGAGTACGAGCAGTACTTC. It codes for CASSLPGEYEQYF.

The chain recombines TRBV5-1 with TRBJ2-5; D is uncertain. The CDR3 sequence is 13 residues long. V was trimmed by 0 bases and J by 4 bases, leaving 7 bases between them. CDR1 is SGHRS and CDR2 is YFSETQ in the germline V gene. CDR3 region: CASSLDSPETQYF. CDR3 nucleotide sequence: TGCGCCAGCAGCTTGGACAGTCCAGAGACCCAGTACTTC.

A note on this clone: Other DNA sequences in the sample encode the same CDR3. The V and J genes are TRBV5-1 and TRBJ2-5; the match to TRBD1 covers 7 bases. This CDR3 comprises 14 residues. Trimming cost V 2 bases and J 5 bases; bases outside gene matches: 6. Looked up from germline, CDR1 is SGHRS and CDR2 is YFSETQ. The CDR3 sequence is CASSFDRVEETQYF. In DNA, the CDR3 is TGCGCCAGCAGCTTCGACAGGGTTGAGGAGACCCAGTACTTC.

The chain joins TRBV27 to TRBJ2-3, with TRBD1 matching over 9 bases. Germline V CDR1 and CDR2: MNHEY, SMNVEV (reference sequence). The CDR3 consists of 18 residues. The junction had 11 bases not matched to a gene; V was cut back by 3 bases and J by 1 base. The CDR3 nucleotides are TGTGCCAGCAGTTTGCTTGGATATCGGGACAGGGGCACAGATACGCAGTATTTT. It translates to CASSLLGYRDRGTDTQYF.

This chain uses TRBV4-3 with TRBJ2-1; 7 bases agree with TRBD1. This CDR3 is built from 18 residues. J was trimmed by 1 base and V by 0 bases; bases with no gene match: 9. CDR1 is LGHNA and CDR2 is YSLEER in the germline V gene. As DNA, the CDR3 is TGCGCCAGCAGCCAAGACTCTAACAGGGGCTTTTCCTACAATGAGCAGTTCTTC. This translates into CASSQDSNRGFSYNEQFF.

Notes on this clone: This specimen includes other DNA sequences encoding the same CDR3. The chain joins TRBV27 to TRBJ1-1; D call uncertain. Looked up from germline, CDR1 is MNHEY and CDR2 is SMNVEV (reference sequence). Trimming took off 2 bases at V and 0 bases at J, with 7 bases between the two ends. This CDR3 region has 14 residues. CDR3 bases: TGTGCCAGCAGTTTAGGGGTCATGAACACTGAAGCTTTCTTT. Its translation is CASSLGVMNTEAFF.